This T cell receptor beta chain was obtained from a study of CD8 T cells in ankylosing spondylitis. Study-wide points: Within ankylosing spondylitis blood, a TCR beta motif made up of roughly eight highly homologous variants appeared to be characteristic.

The CDR3 length is 13 residues. CDR1 is SSHAT and CDR2 is FNYEAQ in the germline V gene (reference sequence). V was cut by 2 bases and J by 3 bases, with 7 bases left in between. Quantitative barcoded 5'-RACE was used to prepare TCR beta libraries. TCRdb called the 5' RACE reads again in MiXCR, with one record for every CDR3 protein. Among 250,000 to 350,000 distinct CDR3 sequences listed, more than 20% were seen once. This clonotype turned up a few times. Its specificity is unknown. The TCR was taken from a female donor with ankylosing spondylitis or in good health (not recorded which). Sequenced sample: blood, either unsorted or a sorted T cell fraction (not recorded which). J is TRBJ1-1 and V is TRBV7-7, with D uncertain. CDR3 sequence: CASSLNRHTEAFF. For the CDR3, the DNA is TGTGCCAGCAGCTTAAACCGCCACACTGAAGCTTTCTTT.